This entry is about one TCR beta chain. This entry comes from a study of T cell changes during pregnancy in multiple sclerosis. V lost 3 bases and J lost 7; bases outside the gene matches: 6. Germline-derived CDR1 and CDR2 are SGHDT and YYEEEE. CDR3 length: 14 residues. Profiled with immunoSEQ multiplex PCR; TCRdb holds only in-frame clones, not every one. Of approximately 83,000 clones listed, about 93% were seen once; the top ten hold roughly 4.5%. The rearrangement links TRBV5-6 to TRBJ2-1; 8 positions match TRBD2. The sequences come from peripheral blood, collected in the first trimester of pregnancy. This clonotype was obtained from a female donor with multiple sclerosis, enrolled in a pregnancy study. The CDR3 DNA sequence: TGTGCCAGCAGCTCCTCGGGAGGGGGGAATGAGCAGTTCTTC. Translated, it gives CASSSSGGGNEQFF.